This TCR beta chain was identified during a study of blood T cell repertoires in COVID-19. Study details: From the United States, Italy and Spain came samples of acute and convalescent COVID-19. Sample material is recorded as cDNA or gDNA derived from T cells, B-cell-depleted T cells, or PBMCs.

The CDR3 contains 14 residues. Between the trimmed V and J ends, which lost 0 bases and 5 bases, there was a span of 11 bases. Germline V gene data show CDR1 as SGDLS and CDR2 as YYNGEE. Source study methods: Amplification of reference gene primers was used by the study to estimate nucleated cell counts. Generated by immunoSEQ multiplex PCR, the TCRdb table keeps only in-frame clones and is missing some. V and J calls and clone size come straight from that table; D and trimming were deduced from the DNA. Of more than 90,000 clones in the sample, about 89% are singletons; the top ten hold 4.5%. The source is a man in his forties with acute or convalescent COVID-19. This chain links TRBV9 with TRBJ1-1; D unresolved. The sample was peripheral blood. The CDR3 protein is CASSVAGWKTEAFF. CDR3 sequence (DNA): TGTGCCAGCAGCGTAGCGGGTTGGAAAACTGAAGCTTTCTTT.